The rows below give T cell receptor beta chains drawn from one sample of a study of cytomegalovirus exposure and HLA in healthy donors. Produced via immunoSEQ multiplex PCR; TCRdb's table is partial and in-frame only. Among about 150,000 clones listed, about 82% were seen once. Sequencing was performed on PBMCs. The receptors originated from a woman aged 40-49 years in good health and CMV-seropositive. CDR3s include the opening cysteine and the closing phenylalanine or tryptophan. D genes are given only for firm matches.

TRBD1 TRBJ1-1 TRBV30 CAWNLDRPNTEAFF
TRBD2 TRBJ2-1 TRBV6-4 CASSEGGLAGVDEQFF
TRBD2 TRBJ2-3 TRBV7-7 CASSLGSGGVDTQYF
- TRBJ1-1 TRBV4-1 CASSQDSPLLNGFGGANTEAFF
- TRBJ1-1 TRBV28 CASNWGPEAFF
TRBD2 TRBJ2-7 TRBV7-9 CASSVLTSGSYEQYF
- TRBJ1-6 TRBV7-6 CASSLGWGGESPLHF
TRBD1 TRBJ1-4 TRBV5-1 CASSRTGMDEKLFF
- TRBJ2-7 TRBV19 CASFDRTTYEQYF
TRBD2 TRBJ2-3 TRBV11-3 CASSLGTSGTDTQYF
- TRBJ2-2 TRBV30 CAWSRGTGTGELFF
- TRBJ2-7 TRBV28 CASSLRGSVIRYYEQYF
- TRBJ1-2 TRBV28 CASSFLGREDYGYTF
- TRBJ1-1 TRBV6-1 CASSEGGSMNTEAFF
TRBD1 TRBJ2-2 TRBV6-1 CATDRGFDGELFF
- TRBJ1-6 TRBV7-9 CASSSEGWNSPLHF
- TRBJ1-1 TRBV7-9 CSSSPSTEEAFF
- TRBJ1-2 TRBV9 CASSERRGGYTF
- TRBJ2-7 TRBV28 CASSDLDRLVEQYF
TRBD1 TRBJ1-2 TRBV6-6 CASSYTSTGDYGYTF
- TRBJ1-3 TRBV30 CAWGRGGGNTIYF
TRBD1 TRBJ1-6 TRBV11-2 CASSSHEKTGGSSPLHF
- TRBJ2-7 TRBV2 CASSESYGNEQYF
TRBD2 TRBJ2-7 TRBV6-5 CASSYSGLPTYEQYF